The table lists the clone carrying this T cell receptor beta chain with a few counts. The method was immunoSEQ multiplex PCR; TCRdb's version includes in-frame clones alone and lacks a portion of them. The sample contains under 11,000 clones, 64% of which appear only once. V was shortened by 2 bases and J by 5 bases, with 13 bases between the two germline ends. CDR1 and CDR2 (germline): SGHTA, FQGTGA. The CDR3 has 14 residues. This sample was included in a study of CD4+ T cells in melanoma. Sequencing was done on a sample of cells from a culture (not recorded whether cultured in vitro). This sequence joins TRBV7-3 and TRBJ2-7; no clear D gene. The sequence was obtained from a human donor with melanoma. CDR3 loop: CASSLYTRPHEQYF. The CDR3, as DNA: TGTGCCAGCAGCTTATATACCCGTCCCCACGAGCAGTACTTC.